Shown below are 9 T cell receptor beta chains from a single sample sequenced in a study of T-cell memory formation after mild COVID-19. TCRdb re-called the 5' RACE reads with MiXCR, one entry per CDR3 protein. The sample holds approximately 88,000 distinct CDR3 sequences, about 23% seen once. The sample taken for sequencing was PBMCs or a T cell subset sorted from them (not recorded which). All receptors derive from a young man who had mild COVID-19 (a few samples of this study predate the infection). Cell type and time point are not known.

This clonotype rates as medium-sized. This chain links TRBV27 with TRBJ2-1; possible D gene TRBD1, 6 bases. The ends were cut back, 5 bases at V and 6 bases at J, with 14 bases in the middle. The CDR3 is 14 residues long. The germline V gene has CDR1 MNHEY and CDR2 SMNVEV (reference sequence). The CDR3 DNA reads TGTGCCAGCAGTCAGGGGAGTAGAGTCAATGAGCAGTTCTTC. This encodes CASSQGSRVNEQFF.

V and J are TRBV3-1 and TRBJ1-4; D gene uncertain. The CDR3 consists of 14 residues. Germline V lookup: CDR1 LGHDT, CDR2 YNNKEL (reference sequence). Trimming pared 1 base from V and 7 bases from J, leaving 10 bases between. CDR3 sequence: CASSQAGVFEKLFF. The CDR3 DNA reads as TGTGCCAGCAGCCAAGCAGGAGTTTTTGAAAAACTGTTTTTT.

The chain combines TRBV7-9 with TRBJ2-5; no clear D gene. V was trimmed by 0 bases and J by 5 bases, leaving 7 bases between them. The CDR3 sequence is 13 residues long. Looked up from germline, CDR1 is SEHNR and CDR2 is FQNEAQ (reference sequence). The chain's CDR3 is CASSLARRETQYF. The CDR3 DNA reads as TGTGCCAGCAGCTTAGCTCGACGGGAGACCCAGTACTTC.

This chain links TRBV4-3 with TRBJ2-1; 7 positions match TRBD2. This CDR3 has 16 residues. Germline V CDR1 and CDR2: LGHNA, YSLEER. The J segment lost 2 bases and the V segment lost 0 bases, leaving 4 bases of the junction unmatched. CDR3 sequence: CASSQDLGGAYNEQFF. The CDR3 DNA reads TGCGCCAGCAGCCAAGATCTGGGGGGGGCCTACAATGAGCAGTTCTTC.

V gene TRBV12-3 or TRBV12-4 combines with J gene TRBJ2-7; 8 bases are a match to TRBD1. The trim removed 6 bases at V and 0 bases at J, leaving 7 bases unmatched. The CDR3 loop spans 15 amino acids. CDR3 sequence (DNA): TGTGCCAGCAGGGACGGGACAGGAAACTCCTACGAGCAGTACTTC. It codes for CASRDGTGNSYEQYF.

This clonotype was seen more than once but under ten times. The chain employs TRBV11-2 and TRBJ2-2; D is undetermined. The V and J ends lost 0 bases and 5 bases respectively, with 10 bases between them. This CDR3 region has 15 residues. Germline CDR1 is SGHAT and CDR2 is FQNNGV. The CDR3 bases are TGTGCCAGCAGCTTAGATCTAGGACGGACCGGGGAGCTGTTTTTT. Translating gives CASSLDLGRTGELFF.

This clonotype was found a few times. J is TRBJ1-2 and V is TRBV6-2 or TRBV6-3, with D possibly being TRBD1 (6 bases). There are 13 residues in the CDR3. Per germline, CDR1 MNHEY and CDR2 SVGEGT. The V end lost 1 base, the J end lost 8 bases, and 11 bases lay between the germline ends. The CDR3 is CASSYWQGQGYTF. The CDR3 DNA reads as TGTGCCAGCAGTTACTGGCAGGGGCAAGGCTACACCTTC.

The V and J genes are TRBV5-6 and TRBJ1-1; TRBD1 matches 9 bases. This CDR3 region has 15 residues. Germline CDR1 and CDR2: SGHDT and YYEEEE. The junction had 7 bases not matched to a gene; V was cut back by 4 bases and J by 3 bases. The DNA for the CDR3 is TGTGCCAGCAGCCCGGGGACAGGGATGGACACTGAAGCTTTCTTT. It encodes CASSPGTGMDTEAFF.

The chain carries TRBV6-5 and TRBJ1-2; 10 bases map to TRBD1. The V segment lost 5 bases and the J segment 6 bases; nucleotides outside the gene matches: 6. From germline, CDR1 is MNHEY and CDR2 SVGAGI. The CDR3 spans 14 residues. CDR3 protein: CASSHGQGVNGYTF. DNA of the CDR3: TGTGCCAGCAGTCACGGACAGGGGGTGAATGGCTACACCTTC.